The T cell receptor beta chain described here comes from a study of blood T cell repertoires in COVID-19. Study-wide context: The analysed material was cDNA or gDNA that came from T cells, B-cell-depleted T cells, or PBMCs.

Which cohort a participant joined came from the clinical history participants gave. Each recovered donor of Cohort 3 presented with two negative PCRs, clearance, or symptom resolution. Per the study methods: Amplifying reference gene primers gave estimates of nucleated cell counts. Sequenced by immunoSEQ multiplex PCR; TCRdb stores in-frame clones only, minus some. The DNA gave D and trimming, while V, J and clone size come from that table. The sample lists about 350,000 clones; about 90% were seen once. The length of the CDR3 is 14 residues. Between the trimmed V and J ends, which lost 0 bases and 7 bases, there was a span of 12 bases. Germline V gene lookup returns CDR1 MNHEY and CDR2 SVGAGI.

The TCR was taken from a woman aged 25 to 39 who had recovered from COVID-19. The sequenced sample consisted of PBMCs or T cells enriched from blood (not recorded which). The chain carries TRBV6-5 and TRBJ1-1; D perhaps matches TRBD1 (6 bases). The CDR3 DNA reads as TGTGCCAGCAGTTACTCCGGCAGGGACATTGAAGCTTTCTTT. Protein sequence: CASSYSGRDIEAFF.